These 20 T cell receptor beta chains were all obtained from the same sample, sequenced in a study of blood T cell repertoires in COVID-19. TCRdb's table, derived via immunoSEQ multiplex PCR, lists solely in-frame clones and lacks some. The sample lists 200,000 or so clones, around 90% occurring once. Material: peripheral blood. These receptors all stem from a man aged 55 to 70 with acute or convalescent COVID-19.

This CDR3 reads CASSEAGRGSYNSPLHF. The CDR3 coding sequence is TGTGCCAGCAGTGAAGCGGGCAGGGGTTCCTATAATTCACCCCTCCACTTT. V is TRBV6-1 and J is TRBJ1-6; D possibly corresponds to TRBD1 (6 bases). CDR3 length equals 17 residues. The germline V gene has CDR1 MNHNS and CDR2 SASEGT. V lost 0 bases to trimming and J lost 1 base, with 10 bases between them.

The genes are TRBV3-1 (or the pseudogene TRBV3-2) and TRBJ2-7, with D perhaps TRBD2 (5 bases). The V gene lost 5 bases and the J gene lost 4 bases, with 12 bases spanning the gap. The germline gives CDR1 LGHDT, CDR2 YNNKEL (reference sequence). The CDR3 runs 13 residues. The CDR3 is CASSSRGGYEQYF. The CDR3, as DNA: TGTGCCAGCAGCTCCCGTGGCGGGTACGAGCAGTACTTC.

The V gene is TRBV2, the J gene TRBJ2-3; 7 positions agree with TRBD1. Germline CDR1 SNHLY, CDR2 FYNNEI. V trimming: 6 bases; J trimming: 0 bases; junction bases outside the gene matches: 6. This CDR3 region has 15 residues. CDR3 in amino acids: CASSGTVDSTDTQYF. In nucleotides, the CDR3 is TGTGCCAGCAGCGGGACAGTAGATAGCACAGATACGCAGTATTTT.

The rearrangement uses TRBV6-5 and TRBJ2-7; tentatively, D is TRBD1 (6 bases). The CDR3 covers 14 residues. Germline V gene data show CDR1 as MNHEY and CDR2 as SVGAGI. V was clipped by 5 bases and J by 4 bases, with 15 bases between them. The CDR3 sequence: CASSPRRGRYEQYF. CDR3 DNA: TGTGCCAGCAGTCCCCGCAGGGGAAGGTACGAGCAGTACTTC.

This chain joins TRBV15 and TRBJ2-3; D might be TRBD2 (5 bases). The CDR3 runs to 14 residues. Trimming pared 0 bases from V and 4 bases from J, leaving 8 bases between. CDR1 is LNHNV, CDR2 YYDKDF, per germline (reference sequence). The CDR3 DNA sequence: TGTGCCACCAGCAGAGATCCTAGCCCAGATACGCAGTATTTT. Translated, it gives CATSRDPSPDTQYF.

V usage is TRBV9 and J usage is TRBJ1-6; the match to TRBD1 covers 9 bases. V dropped 0 bases and J dropped 5; count of bases not matched to a gene: 0. The CDR3 is 15 residues long. CDR1 SGDLS and CDR2 YYNGEE come from the germline V gene. As DNA, the CDR3 is TGTGCCAGCAGCGTAGGGACAGGGGATAATTCACCCCTCCACTTT. Encoded protein: CASSVGTGDNSPLHF. Combining the CDR3 with reference TRBV9 and TRBJ1-6 gives the whole variable domain DSGVTQTPKHLITATGQRVTLRCSPRSGDLSVYWYQQSLDQGLQFLIQYYNGEERAKGNILERFSAQQFPDLHSELNLSSLELGDSALYFCASSVGTGDNSPLHFGNGTRLTVT.

V usage is TRBV28 and J usage is TRBJ2-5, with 10 bases matching TRBD2. The germline gives CDR1 MDHEN, CDR2 SYDVKM. Trimming removed 1 base from V and 1 base from J; junction bases left unmatched: 6. This CDR3 spans 17 amino acids. The CDR3 DNA reads TGTGCCAGCAGTTTATTGTCAGCGGGGGGGCCCCAAGAGACCCAGTACTTC. Protein sequence: CASSLLSAGGPQETQYF.

This clone appeared once. The chain recombines TRBV6-5 with TRBJ1-5; 7 nucleotides align to TRBD1. This CDR3 has 14 residues. V shed 4 bases, J shed 5 bases, and the junction held 5 bases outside the gene matches. From germline, CDR1 is MNHEY and CDR2 SVGAGI. CDR3 residues: CASSSSQGDQPQHF. The CDR3 region has the DNA TGTGCCAGCAGTTCCTCCCAGGGGGATCAGCCCCAGCATTTT.

The rearrangement links TRBV9 to TRBJ2-1; TRBD2 is a possible D gene (7 bases). Germline CDR1 is SGDLS and CDR2 is YYNGEE. The CDR3 extends over 17 amino acids. The germline V and J ends were trimmed by 4 bases and 8 bases, with 25 bases remaining between them. CDR3 protein: CASSSRWGGQFRDEQFF. CDR3 DNA sequence: TGTGCCAGCAGCTCCAGGTGGGGGGGGCAGTTCAGGGATGAGCAGTTCTTC.

The gene calls are TRBV4-3 and TRBJ1-2; 7 bases match TRBD1. Germline V gives CDR1 LGHNA, CDR2 YSLEER. V dropped 1 base and J dropped 5; count of bases not matched to a gene: 7. The CDR3 covers 15 residues. The chain's CDR3 is CASSQGLVTGYGYTF. The CDR3 coding sequence is TGCGCCAGCAGCCAAGGGTTGGTGACAGGGTATGGCTACACCTTC.

This chain joins TRBV7-3 and TRBJ2-1, with 8 bases aligning to TRBD2. Trimming took 5 bases from V and 3 from J; bases not matched to a gene: 6. The CDR3 spans 15 residues. Germline values: CDR1 SGHTA, CDR2 FQGTGA. This chain's CDR3 is CASSPRTSRYNEQFF. CDR3 nucleotides: TGTGCCAGCAGCCCCCGGACTAGCCGCTACAATGAGCAGTTCTTC.

The chain couples TRBV30 to TRBJ1-1; D possibly corresponds to TRBD1 (6 bases). The CDR3 has 13 residues. The germline V gene has CDR1 GTSNPN and CDR2 SVGIG (reference sequence). The V end lost 5 bases, the J end lost 2 bases, and 12 bases lay between the germline ends. The CDR3 DNA sequence: TGTGCCTGGCATACAGGGCCCAACACTGAAGCTTTCTTT. Its translation: CAWHTGPNTEAFF.

The chain employs TRBV3-1 (or the pseudogene TRBV3-2) and TRBJ2-7; the D gene is possibly TRBD1 (5 bases). The germline gives CDR1 LGHDT, CDR2 YNNKEL (reference sequence). This CDR3 is built from 13 residues. V dropped 3 bases and J dropped 2 bases, with 8 bases sitting between them. The CDR3 spells CASSHGHTYEQYF. The CDR3 DNA follows: TGTGCCAGCAGCCACGGACATACCTACGAGCAGTACTTC.

The chain carries TRBV4-1 and TRBJ2-1, with D maybe TRBD2 (7 bases). V was clipped by 4 bases and J by 6 bases, with 19 bases between them. This CDR3 is built from 16 residues. Germline CDR1 MGHRA, CDR2 YSYEKL. The CDR3 nucleotides are TGCGCCAGCAGCCCAACCCCGGGGGGCCTGGGCAATGAGCAGTTCTTC. Translating it yields CASSPTPGGLGNEQFF.

This chain joins TRBV5-1 and TRBJ1-3; no definite D call. Germline V CDR1 and CDR2: SGHRS, YFSETQ. CDR3 length: 15 amino acids. Trimming left V 1 base short and J 3 bases short, with 11 bases between. CDR3 coding DNA: TGCGCCAGCAGCTTGTCCGGGTTTGGTGGAAACACCATATATTTT. Amino acid sequence: CASSLSGFGGNTIYF.

This chain joins TRBV5-1 and TRBJ1-1, with D perhaps TRBD1 (5 bases). The CDR3 runs 14 residues. Germline CDR1 and CDR2: SGHRS and YFSETQ. V lost 4 bases and J lost 3, with 13 bases in between. The DNA of the CDR3 is TGCGCCAGCAGCCCGACAGTCGACTACACTGAAGCTTTCTTT. It codes for CASSPTVDYTEAFF. The entire variable domain, with the rest obtained from reference TRBV5-1 and TRBJ1-1, is as follows: KAGVTQTPRYLIKTRGQQVTLSCSPISGHRSVSWYQQTPGQGLQFLFEYFSETQRNKGNFPGRFSGRQFSNSRSEMNVSTLELGDSALYLCASSPTVDYTEAFFGQGTRLTVV.

A single count supports this clone. V and J are TRBV7-2 and TRBJ1-1; no firm D call. Trimming took off 2 bases at V and 2 bases at J, with 18 bases between the two ends. Germline CDR1 is SGHTA and CDR2 is FQGNSA. The CDR3 has 17 residues. The CDR3 DNA sequence: TGTGCCAGCAGCTTAAATCCCTTCGGGAGCCAAAACACTGAAGCTTTCTTT. It translates to CASSLNPFGSQNTEAFF.

This clone was observed once. The chain joins TRBV7-2 to TRBJ2-1; 12 nucleotides line up with TRBD2. J lost 7 bases, V lost 5 bases, and 9 bases had no gene match. The CDR3 covers 16 residues. Germline CDR1 is SGHTA and CDR2 is FQGNSA. Here the CDR3 reads CASSPRLAGDRNEQFF. The CDR3 region has the DNA TGTGCCAGCAGCCCAAGACTAGCGGGGGATAGGAATGAGCAGTTCTTC.

The chain has TRBV25-1 and TRBJ2-7; 9 positions match TRBD1. The V gene end was trimmed by 2 bases and the J gene end by 2 bases; junction bases not matched to a gene: 10. The CDR3 contains 17 residues. Germline lookup yields CDR1 MGHDK and CDR2 SYGVNS. CDR3 nucleotides: TGTGCCAGCAGTGAAGATCGTTGGACAGGGGTTCCCTACGAGCAGTACTTC. The encoded protein is CASSEDRWTGVPYEQYF.

The sample holds many counts of this clone. The chain uses TRBV3-1 (or the pseudogene TRBV3-2) and TRBJ2-1; weak D call: TRBD1 (5 bases). Deletions cut 0 bases from V and 3 bases from J, with 9 bases between. CDR3 size: 15 residues. The germline V gene encodes CDR1 LGHDT and CDR2 YNNKEL (reference sequence). Written as DNA, the CDR3 is TGTGCCAGCAGCCAAGATCTGACAGACTACAATGAGCAGTTCTTC. It is translated as CASSQDLTDYNEQFF.